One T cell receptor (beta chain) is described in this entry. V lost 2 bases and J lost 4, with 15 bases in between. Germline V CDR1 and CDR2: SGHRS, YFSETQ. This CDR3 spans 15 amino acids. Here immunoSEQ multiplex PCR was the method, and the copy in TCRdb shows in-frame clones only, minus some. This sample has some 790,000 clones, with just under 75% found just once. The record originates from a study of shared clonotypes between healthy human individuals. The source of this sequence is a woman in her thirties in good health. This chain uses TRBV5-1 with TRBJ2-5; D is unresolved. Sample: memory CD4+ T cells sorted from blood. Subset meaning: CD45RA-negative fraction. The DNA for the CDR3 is TGCGCCAGCAGCTTTTCTGGCAACCTCCGAGAGACCCAGTACTTC. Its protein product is CASSFSGNLRETQYF.